Listed below are T cell receptor beta chains from one sample, sequenced in a study of radiation and T cells in renal cell carcinoma. TCRdb keeps only in-frame clones here, not all; method: immunoSEQ multiplex PCR. Here the sample spans around 23,000 clones, nearly 55% being singletons. The specimen comprised tumor tissue, sampled from a patient whose treatment was nephrectomy without radiotherapy. Every receptor here comes from a human donor with renal cell carcinoma. CDR3s include the opening cysteine and the closing phenylalanine or tryptophan. The D gene is left open where the match is weak. The size field is filled for only some rows; it gives once, few, many or a size class.

abundance	v_gene	j_gene	d_gene	CDR3nt	CDR3aa
-	TRBV6-4	TRBJ2-7	TRBD1	TGTGCCAGCAGCGTGACCTTACAGGGGGCGCTGTACTTC	CASSVTLQGALYF
-	TRBV5-1	TRBJ1-1	TRBD1	TGCGCCAGCAGCTTAACCCCAGGGGGGGGGACTGAAGCTTTCTTT	CASSLTPGGGTEAFF
-	TRBV4-2	TRBJ1-1	-	TGTGCCAGCACTCGAGGTACTGAAGCTTTCTTT	CASTRGTEAFF
-	TRBV29-1	TRBJ2-1	TRBD2	TGCAGCGTCGGGGGGCGAGGACTAGCGGGTAACAATGAGCAGTTCTTC	CSVGGRGLAGNNEQFF
medium-sized	TRBV19	TRBJ1-1	TRBD1	TGTGCCAGTAGCAGGACAGGGGCATCGAACACTGAAGCTTTCTTT	CASSRTGASNTEAFF
medium-sized	TRBV7-9	TRBJ2-7	TRBD1	TGTGCCAGCGAGACCGGGACAGGGGGCCACGAGCAGTACTTC	CASETGTGGHEQYF
-	TRBV4-1	TRBJ2-2	TRBD2	TGCGCCAGCAGCCACCGGGGACTAGCGGGGGCCTCCACCGGGGAGCTGTTTTTT	CASSHRGLAGASTGELFF
-	TRBV7-2	TRBJ1-1	-	TGTGCCAGCAGCCAAATTAAGGTCACTGAAGCTTTCTTT	CASSQIKVTEAFF
medium-sized	TRBV6-1	TRBJ1-3	-	TGTGCCAGCAGTGATTCCGGGTCTGGAAACACCATATATTTT	CASSDSGSGNTIYF
-	TRBV25-1	TRBJ2-2	-	TGTGCCAGCAGTGAGGGGCCCCCATCTGGTTTCGGGGAGCTGTTTTTT	CASSEGPPSGFGELFF
-	TRBV9	TRBJ2-3	TRBD2	TGTGCCAGCAGCGTAGATGGAGCGGGGGGCCTCACAGATACGCAGTATTTT	CASSVDGAGGLTDTQYF
once	TRBV15	TRBJ1-1	-	TGTGCCACCAGCAGAGTCTTGGGGGACACTGAAGCTTTCTTT	CATSRVLGDTEAFF
few	TRBV6-5	TRBJ1-1	-	TGTGCCAGCAGCACGTGGGGGCCGAACACTGAAGCTTTCTTT	CASSTWGPNTEAFF
once	TRBV4-3	TRBJ2-7	-	TGCGCCAGCAGCCAACTACTAGCCTACGAGCAGTACTTC	CASSQLLAYEQYF
-	TRBV30	TRBJ1-2	-	TGTGCCTGGAGCGTTACAGGACATGGCTACACCTTC	CAWSVTGHGYTF
few	TRBV4-2	TRBJ2-5	TRBD2	TGTGCCAGCAGCCAAGCCGGGACTAGCGGGGCACGAAGGGAGACCCAGTACTTC	CASSQAGTSGARRETQYF
-	TRBV19	TRBJ1-2	-	TGTGCCAGTAGTGCCCTTGGTCGGGGGCCTAACTATGGCTACACCTTC	CASSALGRGPNYGYTF
-	TRBV5-6	TRBJ2-3	-	TGTGCCAGCAGCTTGGTGGGGGCCGGGGTGACAGATACGCAGTATTTT	CASSLVGAGVTDTQYF
few	TRBV6-6	TRBJ2-7	-	TGTGCCAGCAGATCCGTCAGCCCTTACGAGCAGTACTTC	CASRSVSPYEQYF
-	TRBV6-5	TRBJ2-7	TRBD1	TGTGCCAGCAGTTCGGTGACAGGGAATTTTTACGAGCAGTACTTC	CASSSVTGNFYEQYF